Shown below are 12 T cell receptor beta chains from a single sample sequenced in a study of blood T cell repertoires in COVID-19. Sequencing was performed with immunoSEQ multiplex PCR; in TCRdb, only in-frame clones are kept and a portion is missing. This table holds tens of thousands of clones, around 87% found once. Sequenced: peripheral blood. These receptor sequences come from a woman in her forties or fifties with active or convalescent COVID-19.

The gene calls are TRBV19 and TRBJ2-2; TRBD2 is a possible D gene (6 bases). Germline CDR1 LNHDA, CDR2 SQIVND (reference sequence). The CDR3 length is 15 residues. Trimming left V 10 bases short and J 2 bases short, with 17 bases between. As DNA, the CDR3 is TGTGCCACTCGAACCGGGACTCAAAACACCGGGGAGCTGTTTTTT. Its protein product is CATRTGTQNTGELFF.

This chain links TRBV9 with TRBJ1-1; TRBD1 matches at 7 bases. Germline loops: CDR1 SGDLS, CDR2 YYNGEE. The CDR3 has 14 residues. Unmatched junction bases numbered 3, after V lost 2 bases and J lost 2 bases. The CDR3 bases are TGTGCCAGCAGCGTGGAGGGGGCTAACACTGAAGCTTTCTTT. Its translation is CASSVEGANTEAFF.

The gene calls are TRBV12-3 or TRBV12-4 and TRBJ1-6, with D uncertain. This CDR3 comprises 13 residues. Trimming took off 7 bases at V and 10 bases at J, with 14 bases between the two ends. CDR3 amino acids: CASTQLTHSPLHF. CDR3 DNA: TGTGCCAGCACTCAACTGACACACTCACCCCTCCACTTT.

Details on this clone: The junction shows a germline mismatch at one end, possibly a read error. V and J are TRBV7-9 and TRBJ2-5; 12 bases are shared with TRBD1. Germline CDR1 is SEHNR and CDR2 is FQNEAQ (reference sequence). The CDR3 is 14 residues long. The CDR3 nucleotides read TGTGCCAGCAGTCCGAGGGACAGGGGGCAGCTAGAAAACTTC. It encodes CASSPRDRGQLENF.

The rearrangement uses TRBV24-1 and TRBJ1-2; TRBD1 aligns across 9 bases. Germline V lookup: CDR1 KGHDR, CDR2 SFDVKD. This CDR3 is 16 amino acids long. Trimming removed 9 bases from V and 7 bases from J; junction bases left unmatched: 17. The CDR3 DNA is TGTGCCACCCCTCCTCCCCGGGACAGGGTATTATGTGGCTACACCTTC. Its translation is CATPPPRDRVLCGYTF.

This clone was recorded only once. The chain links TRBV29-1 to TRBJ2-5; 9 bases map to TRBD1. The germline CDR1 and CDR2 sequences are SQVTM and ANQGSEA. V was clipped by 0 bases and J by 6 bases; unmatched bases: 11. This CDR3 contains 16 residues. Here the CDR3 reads CSVEDLRDREAKTQYF. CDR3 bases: TGCAGCGTTGAAGATCTCCGGGACAGGGAGGCAAAGACCCAGTACTTC.

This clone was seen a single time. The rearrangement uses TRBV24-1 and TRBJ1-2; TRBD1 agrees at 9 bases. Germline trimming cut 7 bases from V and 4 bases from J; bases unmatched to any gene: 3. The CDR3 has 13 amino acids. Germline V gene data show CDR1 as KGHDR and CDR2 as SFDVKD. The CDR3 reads CATSLGQGYGYTF. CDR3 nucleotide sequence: TGTGCCACCAGCCTGGGACAGGGCTATGGCTACACCTTC.

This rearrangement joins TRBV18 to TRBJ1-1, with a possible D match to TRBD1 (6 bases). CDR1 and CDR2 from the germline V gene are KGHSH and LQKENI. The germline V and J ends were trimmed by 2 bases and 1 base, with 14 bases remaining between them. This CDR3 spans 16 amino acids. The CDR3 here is CASSPRQAFGNTEAFF. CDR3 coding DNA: TGTGCCAGCTCACCAAGACAGGCCTTTGGGAACACTGAAGCTTTCTTT. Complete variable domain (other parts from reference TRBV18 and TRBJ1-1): NAGVMQNPRHLVRRRGQEARLRCSPMKGHSHVYWYRQLPEEGLKFMVYLQKENIIDESGMPKERFSAEFPKEGPSILRIQQVVRGDSAAYFCASSPRQAFGNTEAFFGQGTRLTVV.

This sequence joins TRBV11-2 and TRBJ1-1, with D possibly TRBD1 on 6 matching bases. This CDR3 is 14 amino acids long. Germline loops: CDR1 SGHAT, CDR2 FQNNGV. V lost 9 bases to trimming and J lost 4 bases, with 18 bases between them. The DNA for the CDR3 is TGTGCCAGGAAGAGTAGGGGGTTGGGCACTGAAGCTTTCTTT. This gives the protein CARKSRGLGTEAFF.

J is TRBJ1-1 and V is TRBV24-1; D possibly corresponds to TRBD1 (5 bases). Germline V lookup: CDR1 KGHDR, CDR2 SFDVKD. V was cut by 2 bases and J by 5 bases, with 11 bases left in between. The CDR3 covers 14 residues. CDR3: CATSDSLRATEAFF. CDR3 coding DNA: TGTGCCACCAGTGATTCCCTCAGGGCTACTGAAGCTTTCTTT.

CDR3 sequence reads: CASSYDAAIQETQYF. The CDR3 DNA is TGTGCCAGCAGTTACGATGCGGCAATTCAAGAGACCCAGTACTTC. The rearrangement links TRBV6-2 or TRBV6-3 to TRBJ2-5; D gene unclear. Trimming cost V 2 bases and J 2 bases, with 12 bases left between them. Germline V gene sequence: CDR1 MNHEY, CDR2 SVGEGT. CDR3 length equals 15 residues.

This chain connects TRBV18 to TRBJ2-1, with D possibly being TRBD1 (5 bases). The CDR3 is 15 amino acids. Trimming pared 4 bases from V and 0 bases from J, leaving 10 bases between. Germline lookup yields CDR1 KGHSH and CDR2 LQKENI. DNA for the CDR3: TGTGCCAGCTCACTGCAGGGTGGCTCCTACAATGAGCAGTTCTTC. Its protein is CASSLQGGSYNEQFF. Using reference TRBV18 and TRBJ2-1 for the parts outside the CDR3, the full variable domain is NAGVMQNPRHLVRRRGQEARLRCSPMKGHSHVYWYRQLPEEGLKFMVYLQKENIIDESGMPKERFSAEFPKEGPSILRIQQVVRGDSAAYFCASSLQGGSYNEQFFGPGTRLTVL.